The rows below give T cell receptor beta chains drawn from one sample of a study of cytomegalovirus exposure and HLA in healthy donors. Generated by immunoSEQ multiplex PCR, the TCRdb table keeps only in-frame clones and is missing some. The sample holds approximately 30,000 clones, roughly two thirds seen once. The source material was PBMCs. These receptors all stem from a middle-aged man in good health and CMV-seropositive. The CDR3 runs from the conserved cysteine through the conserved F or W. A D gene is named only where the DNA matches it firmly. A row's size may be missing; if present it is once, few, many or a size class.

>.|TRBJ1-4|TRBV5-1|few
CASSFSTEGEKLFF
TGCGCCAGCAGCTTTTCCACAGAGGGCGAAAAACTGTTTTTT
>.|TRBJ1-2|TRBV29-1|.
CSVDVQGRYGYTF
TGCAGCGTTGACGTACAGGGAAGGTATGGCTACACCTTC
>.|TRBJ2-3|TRBV30|.
CAWSKGQGSTDTQYF
TGTGCCTGGAGTAAGGGCCAGGGTAGCACAGATACGCAGTATTTT
>.|TRBJ1-5|TRBV27|.
CASSLAGPGNQPQHF
TGTGCCAGCAGTTTAGCAGGTCCAGGAAATCAGCCCCAGCATTTT
>TRBD1|TRBJ2-2|TRBV11-3|.
CASSKPKDRGGTGELFF
TGTGCCAGCAGCAAGCCCAAGGACAGGGGGGGGACCGGGGAGCTGTTTTTT
>.|TRBJ1-1|TRBV7-3|.
CASSLMAALNTEAFF
TGTGCCAGCAGCTTAATGGCGGCTTTGAACACTGAAGCTTTCTTT
>.|TRBJ2-5|TRBV18|.
CASSPGRAQGGQETQYF
TGTGCCAGCTCACCGGGAAGGGCGCAGGGGGGCCAAGAGACCCAGTACTTC
>TRBD1|TRBJ2-5|TRBV6-6|.
CASSYLSGQASETQYF
TGTGCCAGCAGTTATCTCTCGGGACAGGCGAGCGAGACCCAGTACTTC
>TRBD2|TRBJ2-5|TRBV27|.
CASSFEPSGDQETQYF
TGTGCCAGCAGTTTTGAGCCTAGCGGGGACCAAGAGACCCAGTACTTC
>.|TRBJ2-7|TRBV6-5|.
CASSYRQTYEQYF
TGTGCCAGCAGTTACCGACAGACCTACGAGCAGTACTTC
>TRBD1|TRBJ1-2|TRBV29-1|.
CSAGTGLGYTF
TGCAGCGCTGGGACAGGGTTGGGCTACACCTTC
>.|TRBJ2-2|TRBV5-1|once
CASSLVASASAGELFF
TGCGCCAGCAGCTTGGTGGCTAGCGCTTCCGCCGGGGAGCTGTTTTTT
>.|TRBJ2-1|TRBV18|.
CASSPAGYYNEQFF
TGTGCCAGCTCACCAGCAGGGTACTACAATGAGCAGTTCTTC
>TRBD1|TRBJ1-4|TRBV5-1|.
CASSPAGDRGEKLFF
TGCGCCAGCAGCCCGGCGGGGGACAGGGGCGAAAAACTGTTTTTT
>TRBD1|TRBJ1-1|TRBV30|.
CASTRRGPTEAFF
TGTGCCTCGACGCGGAGGGGGCCCACTGAAGCTTTCTTT
>.|TRBJ1-6|TRBV10-3|.
CAIMDSNSPLHF
TGTGCCATCATGGACAGTAATTCACCCCTCCACTTT
>.|TRBJ2-5|TRBV19|few
CASSPNLQGWETQYF
TGTGCCAGTAGCCCGAATCTACAGGGATGGGAGACCCAGTACTTC
>TRBD1|TRBJ1-2|TRBV6-5|.
CASNSPGQGSYGYTF
TGTGCCAGCAACAGTCCCGGACAGGGCTCCTATGGCTACACCTTC
>.|TRBJ2-5|TRBV5-1|.
CASSQEARQETQYF
TGCGCCAGCAGCCAGGAGGCGAGACAAGAGACCCAGTACTTC
>.|TRBJ1-6|TRBV6-4|few
CASSEGAYNSPLHF
TGTGCCAGCAGCGAGGGAGCCTATAATTCACCCCTCCACTTT
>.|TRBJ2-5|TRBV11-2|.
CASSLDRVGGDF
TGTGCCAGCAGCTTAGATCGGGTCGGAGGGGACTTC
>.|TRBJ1-1|TRBV2|.
CASCVAVGTEAFF
TGTGCCAGTTGTGTCGCGGTGGGCACTGAAGCTTTCTTT
>TRBD2|TRBJ2-5|TRBV19|once
CASSPGLAGQETQYF
TGTGCCAGTAGTCCAGGACTAGCGGGGCAAGAGACCCAGTACTTC
>TRBD2|TRBJ2-3|TRBV7-2|.
CASSLLAGADTQYF
TGTGCCAGCAGCTTATTAGCGGGGGCAGATACGCAGTATTTT
>TRBD1|TRBJ2-5|TRBV18|.
CASSPLTGQGEETQYF
TGTGCCAGCTCACCGCTCACGGGACAGGGGGAAGAGACCCAGTACTTC
>.|TRBJ1-1|TRBV2|.
CASSESKTSPTEAFF
TGTGCCAGCAGTGAAAGTAAGACAAGTCCCACTGAAGCTTTCTTT
>TRBD1|TRBJ1-2|TRBV6-4|.
CASSDSGTGGYGYTF
TGTGCCAGCAGTGACTCCGGGACAGGGGGCTATGGCTACACCTTC
>TRBD1|TRBJ1-2|TRBV19|once
CATSDRARLYGYTF
TGTGCCACCTCCGACAGGGCCAGACTCTATGGCTACACCTTC
>TRBD1|TRBJ1-1|TRBV28|.
CASNPGQRNTEAFF
TGTGCCAGCAACCCGGGACAGAGGAACACTGAAGCTTTCTTT
>TRBD1|TRBJ2-3|TRBV15|.
CATSDRDRGDTQYF
TGTGCCACCAGCGACCGGGACAGGGGTGATACGCAGTATTTT
>.|TRBJ2-7|TRBV11-1|few
CASSPQGQGSHEQYF
TGTGCCAGCAGCCCCCAGGGGCAGGGGTCTCACGAGCAGTACTTC
>.|TRBJ2-3|TRBV5-1|.
CASSLASSDTQYF
TGCGCCAGCAGCCTGGCTAGCTCCGATACGCAGTATTTT
>TRBD2|TRBJ2-3|TRBV10-3|.
CAISDSSGVSVVRTDTQYF
TGTGCCATCAGTGATTCTAGCGGGGTCTCCGTGGTTCGCACAGATACGCAGTATTTT
>TRBD2|TRBJ2-3|TRBV4-2|.
CASSQSIAGGRDTDTQYF
TGTGCCAGCAGCCAATCGATAGCGGGGGGGCGTGACACAGATACGCAGTATTTT
>.|TRBJ2-3|TRBV6-6|.
CASSPTPSTSSDTQYF
TGTGCCAGCAGTCCCACACCTTCGACTAGTTCAGATACGCAGTATTTT
>TRBD1|TRBJ2-2|TRBV7-7|.
CASSLRQGSGELFF
TGTGCCAGCAGCTTAAGACAGGGGTCCGGGGAGCTGTTTTTT
>.|TRBJ2-5|TRBV1|few
CTSSQDRSEMETQYF
TGCACCAGCAGCCAAGACCGGAGTGAGATGGAGACCCAGTACTTC